The subject of this entry is one T cell receptor beta chain. What it binds is not known. Germline V CDR1 and CDR2: SEHNR, FQNEAQ (reference sequence). V was cut by 5 bases and J by 8 bases, with 15 bases left in between. The CDR3 has 14 residues. The data were obtained in a study of T cell responses to AZD1222 COVID-19 vaccine. Study findings and constraints: Clonal diversity was possibly underestimated, and the donors were mostly white British, with more females. Spike-spanning, vaccine-associated CD4 TCRs were dominant at 160-218 and 743-854.

The assay was immunoSEQ multiplex PCR, and TCRdb's table has in-frame clones only and misses some. This sample has about 150,000 clones, with roughly 90% found just once. The specimen comprised peripheral blood, sampled 28 days after the second AZD1222 dose. The origin of this receptor is an adult who received the AZD1222 COVID-19 vaccine. The V gene is TRBV7-9, the J gene TRBJ1-4; TRBD1 is a possible D gene (5 bases). The CDR3 sequence: CASSPGQGGEKLFF. The CDR3 DNA reads as TGTGCCAGCAGCCCCGGGCAGGGAGGGGAAAAACTGTTTTTT.